This TCR beta chain was found in a study of spatial heterogeneity in lung cancer. Study-wide context: There were consistently more beta-chain sequences detected than alpha-chain sequences. The mean occurrence of each unique TCR and UMI combination in raw reads exceeded 9.5.

The length of the CDR3 is 15 residues. Germline V lookup: CDR1 SGHRS, CDR2 YFSETQ. The V and J ends lost 5 bases and 8 bases, in that order; junction bases with no gene match: 8. This sample's time point: sample taken at primary tumor resection. Whole-study findings and limits: It was found that expanded intratumoral alpha and beta TCR counts tracked tumor mutation counts.

Ten or more counts support this clonotype. Antigen unknown. This beta chain represents an off-target read in a library built for alpha chains; its size is of limited meaning. The study tagged each TCR cDNA molecule with a unique molecular identifier. TCRdb processed the 5' RACE reads anew with MiXCR; each CDR3 protein has one entry. The sample yields approximately 8,500 distinct CDR3 sequences, roughly an eighth seen once. This clonotype was obtained from a male donor with early-stage non-small cell lung cancer. This specimen consisted of lung tumor tissue, obtained at surgery. This chain uses TRBV5-1 with TRBJ2-1; 12 bases line up with TRBD2. The CDR3 coding sequence is TGCGCCAGCAGTCCTCTAGCGGGAGGGCCCTATGAGCAGTTCTTC. Protein product: CASSPLAGGPYEQFF.